This T cell receptor (beta chain) was identified during a study of T cell clonotyping in hematopoietic cell transplantation. Noted time point: recipient sample about 28 days before transplant, after cytoreduction. The table came from immunoSEQ multiplex PCR; TCRdb's copy has only in-frame clones and leaves some out. The sample carries some 35,000 clones, 90% to 95% recorded once. The CDR3 length is 15 residues. Germline loops: CDR1 MDHEN, CDR2 SYDVKM. Between the trimmed V and J ends, which lost 3 bases and 0 bases, there was a span of 6 bases. V usage is TRBV28 and J usage is TRBJ1-6, with D possibly TRBD1 on 6 matching bases. The TCR originated in a man aged 40-49 years with chronic myeloid leukemia. Some clones in this sample may be carry-over from other donors' samples. Sample: peripheral blood mononuclear cells, taken before stem cell transplant. The CDR3 sequence: CASSLDSSYNSPLHF. The CDR3 DNA reads TGTGCCAGCAGTTTGGACAGCTCCTATAATTCACCCCTCCACTTT.